Here is one TCR beta chain with its context. Germline and junction disagree at one end, which may indicate a read error. PCR involved 60 Vbeta and 13 Jbeta primers. As handled by the study authors: Later, an analysis found 80 million or so unique TCR beta chains, and some 10 million of these were shared. TCRdb's copy holds only in-frame clones and misses some; the assay was immunoSEQ multiplex PCR. V and J calls and clone size are given by that table; D and trimming were obtained from the DNA. The sample has about 87,000 clones; approximately 74% are singletons. From germline, CDR1 is MNHEY and CDR2 SVGAGI. The CDR3 has 13 residues. This entry is derived from a study of cytomegalovirus exposure and HLA in healthy donors. At the level of the study: Caucasian-associated ancestry cluster membership applied to 75% to 85% of several hundred genotyped donors.

This receptor was identified in a man under 40 in good health and CMV-seropositive. The specimen sequenced was PBMCs. The genes are TRBV6-5 and TRBJ1-2; 9 bases are a match to TRBD1. The CDR3 DNA sequence: TGTGCCAGCAGTTACGGGACAGGGTATGGCTACCCCTTC. Translated, it gives CASSYGTGYGYPF.